The rows below give T cell receptor beta chains drawn from one sample of a study of T cells after yellow fever vaccination. TCRdb passed the 5' RACE reads through MiXCR, listing each CDR3 protein once. There are just over 300,000 distinct CDR3 sequences in the sample; less than 4.5% occur only once, and around 24% lies in the top ten. Material: PBMCs, obtained on the day of the yellow fever booster vaccination. The receptors stem from a man in his late teens or twenties who received the YFV17D yellow fever vaccine. The CDR3 runs from the conserved cysteine through the conserved F or W. A D gene is named only where the DNA matches it firmly. Size is stated for part of the rows, as once, few or many counts, or as a class when the clone is expanded.

d_gene: -
j_gene: TRBJ2-3
v_gene: TRBV5-4
abundance: few
CDR3nt: TGTGCCAGCAGCTCCAAGGGGGGGGGAGATACGCAGTATTTT
CDR3aa: CASSSKGGGDTQYF

d_gene: -
j_gene: TRBJ1-2
v_gene: TRBV18
abundance: -
CDR3nt: TGTGCCAGCTCACCACCGAGAGACAGAGTCGGCTACACCTTC
CDR3aa: CASSPPRDRVGYTF

d_gene: -
j_gene: TRBJ1-4
v_gene: TRBV7-2
abundance: many
CDR3nt: TGTGCCAGCAGCTTCGATATGGGGGGCAATGAAAAACTGTTTTTT
CDR3aa: CASSFDMGGNEKLFF

d_gene: -
j_gene: TRBJ1-2
v_gene: TRBV25-1
abundance: few
CDR3nt: TGTGCCAGCAGTATCCGTGGGGCTGCCCATGGCTACACCTTC
CDR3aa: CASSIRGAAHGYTF

d_gene: TRBD1
j_gene: TRBJ2-1
v_gene: TRBV29-1
abundance: -
CDR3nt: TGCAGCGTGGATAAGACAGGGGGCAATGAGCAGTTCTTC
CDR3aa: CSVDKTGGNEQFF

d_gene: -
j_gene: TRBJ2-3
v_gene: TRBV9
abundance: -
CDR3nt: TGTGCCAGCAGCGTAGAGGATGCTAGCACAGATACGCAGTATTTT
CDR3aa: CASSVEDASTDTQYF

d_gene: -
j_gene: TRBJ2-2
v_gene: TRBV19
abundance: few
CDR3nt: TGTGCCAGTAGAAGACAGGCCGAGGCCGGGGAGCTGTTTTTT
CDR3aa: CASRRQAEAGELFF

d_gene: TRBD1
j_gene: TRBJ1-2
v_gene: TRBV20-1
abundance: many
CDR3nt: TGCAGTGCTAGACAGGGGGTTGTTGGCTACACCTTC
CDR3aa: CSARQGVVGYTF

d_gene: -
j_gene: TRBJ2-4
v_gene: TRBV2
abundance: -
CDR3nt: TGTGCCAGCAGGGTTCAGAAGGCCAAAAACATTCAGTACTTC
CDR3aa: CASRVQKAKNIQYF

d_gene: -
j_gene: TRBJ2-5
v_gene: TRBV5-1
abundance: many
CDR3nt: TGCGCCAGCAGCTTGGGAAGTGGACGGGAGACCCAGTACTTC
CDR3aa: CASSLGSGRETQYF